This entry describes one T cell receptor (beta chain). V was pared by 5 bases and J by 7 bases, with 6 bases of the junction left unmatched. This CDR3 has 14 residues. Germline V gives CDR1 MDHEN, CDR2 SYDVKM. This entry comes from a study of neurological immune-mediated disorders. The cDNA was synthesized by means of template-switch 5'RACE, which was carried out with 10-nucleotide random UMIs. Using its own MiXCR run on the 5' RACE reads, TCRdb lists one record per CDR3 protein. Of roughly 60,000 distinct CDR3 sequences detected, about 10% appear once; the ten largest clones hold less than 2%. The material sequenced was PBMCs. The chain is built from TRBV28 and TRBJ1-4; 8 positions match TRBD1. The source is a man aged 55 to 70 in good health. CDR3 in amino acids: CASSLGQGREKLFF. The CDR3 coding sequence is TGTGCCAGCAGTCTTGGACAGGGCCGTGAAAAACTGTTTTTT.